A few counts support the clone carrying this T cell receptor beta chain. Between the trimmed V and J ends, which lost 5 bases and 7 bases, there was a span of 17 bases. The CDR3 loop spans 14 amino acids. Germline V lookup: CDR1 SGHTA, CDR2 FQGNSA. This specimen comes from a study of patients and donors after allogeneic stem cell transplantation. TCRdb re-analysed the RT-PCR reads in MiXCR, keeping a single row per CDR3 protein. The data hold under 95,000 distinct CDR3 sequences, with around 5% observed a single time. The sequenced material came from blood, either unsorted or a sorted T cell fraction (not recorded which). This chain connects TRBV7-2 to TRBJ2-5; TRBD1 is a possible D gene (6 bases). This sequence originates from a human donor who was either an allogeneic HSCT recipient or a stem cell or donor lymphocyte infusion donor (not recorded which). It is not recorded whose cells these are; they may come from a transplant donor. CDR3: CASSPQGGDGTQYF. CDR3 DNA: TGTGCCAGCAGCCCACAAGGGGGTGACGGGACCCAGTACTTC. The variable domain in full, completed from reference TRBV7-2 and TRBJ2-5, reads GAGVSQSPSNKVTEKGKDVELRCDPISGHTALYWYRQSLGQGLEFLIYFQGNSAPDKSGLPSDRFSAERTGGSVSTLTIQRTQQEDSAVYLCASSPQGGDGTQYFGPGTRLLVL.